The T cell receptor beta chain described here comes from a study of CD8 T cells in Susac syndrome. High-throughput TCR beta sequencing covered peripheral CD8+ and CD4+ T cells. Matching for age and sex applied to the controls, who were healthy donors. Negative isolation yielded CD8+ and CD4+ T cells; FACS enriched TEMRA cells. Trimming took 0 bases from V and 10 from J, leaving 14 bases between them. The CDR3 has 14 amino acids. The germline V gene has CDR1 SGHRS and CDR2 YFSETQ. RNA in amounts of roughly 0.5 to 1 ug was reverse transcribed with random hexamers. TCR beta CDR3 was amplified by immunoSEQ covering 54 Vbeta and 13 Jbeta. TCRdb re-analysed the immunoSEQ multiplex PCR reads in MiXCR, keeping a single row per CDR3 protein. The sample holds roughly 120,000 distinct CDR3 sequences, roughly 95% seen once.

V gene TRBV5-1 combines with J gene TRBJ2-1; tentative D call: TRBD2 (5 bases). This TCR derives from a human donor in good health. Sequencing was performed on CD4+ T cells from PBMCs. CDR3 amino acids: CASSLDEGFQEQFF. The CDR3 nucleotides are TGCGCCAGCAGCTTGGACGAGGGTTTCCAGGAGCAGTTCTTC.